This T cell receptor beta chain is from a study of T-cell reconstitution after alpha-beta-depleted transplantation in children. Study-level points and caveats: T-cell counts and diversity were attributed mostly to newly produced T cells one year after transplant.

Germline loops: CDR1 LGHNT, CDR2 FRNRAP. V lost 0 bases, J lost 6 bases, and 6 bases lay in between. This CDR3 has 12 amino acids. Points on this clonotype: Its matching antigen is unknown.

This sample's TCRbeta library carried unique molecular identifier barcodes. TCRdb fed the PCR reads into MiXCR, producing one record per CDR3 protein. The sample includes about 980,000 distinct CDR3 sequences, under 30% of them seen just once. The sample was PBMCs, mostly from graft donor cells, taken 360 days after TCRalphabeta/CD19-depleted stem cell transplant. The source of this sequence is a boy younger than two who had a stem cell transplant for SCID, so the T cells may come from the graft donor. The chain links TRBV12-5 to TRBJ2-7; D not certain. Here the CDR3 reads CASGLVLGEQYF. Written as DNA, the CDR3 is TGTGCTAGTGGTTTGGTACTGGGCGAGCAGTACTTC.